This T cell receptor (beta chain) was obtained from a study of CD8 T cells in ankylosing spondylitis. About this clonotype: The antigen is undetermined.

Study-level findings and limits: Earlier literature documents some of the motif variants in reactive arthritis synovial fluid and blood. Disease-linked clones were CD8+ and relatively rare in peripheral blood. Ankylosing spondylitis blood seemed to carry a telltale TCR beta motif made of fewer than 10 highly homologous variants.

Trimming removed 4 bases from V and 1 base from J, with 8 bases in between. Germline-derived CDR1 and CDR2 are SGHRS and YFSETQ. CDR3 length equals 13 residues. Libraries of TCR beta came from quantitative 5'-RACE with molecular barcodes. Using its own MiXCR run on the 5' RACE reads, TCRdb lists one record per CDR3 protein. The top ten hold approximately 15% of the sample, which has roughly 180,000 distinct CDR3 sequences, around 13% seen once. The sequenced sample consisted of blood, either unsorted or a sorted T cell fraction (not recorded which). V gene TRBV5-1 combines with J gene TRBJ1-1, with D possibly being TRBD1 (5 bases). The clonotype originates from a male donor with ankylosing spondylitis or in good health (not recorded which). The CDR3: CASSRGENTEAFF. CDR3 coding DNA: TGCGCCAGCAGCCGAGGGGAGAACACTGAAGCTTTCTTT.